Below, 9 T cell receptor beta chains from the same sample are listed, as sequenced in a study of identifying expanded T cells in peripheral blood. Measured with immunoSEQ multiplex PCR; TCRdb has only the in-frame clones, and not every one. The sample has tens of thousands of clones; 89% are singletons. Sample: blood. Receptors originate from a person aged 18 to 70 in good health.

The chain is built from TRBV27 and TRBJ2-2; 7 bases agree with TRBD2. Trimming cost V 0 bases and J 6 bases; bases outside gene matches: 4. Germline V gives CDR1 MNHEY, CDR2 SMNVEV (reference sequence). CDR3 size: 15 residues. The CDR3: CASSLSRGRAGELFF. The CDR3 nucleotides read TGTGCCAGCAGTTTATCAAGAGGGAGGGCCGGGGAGCTGTTTTTT.

The chain carries TRBV6-5 and TRBJ2-1; 13 bases line up with TRBD2. Germline CDR1 is MNHEY and CDR2 is SVGAGI. The CDR3 consists of 15 residues. V shed 7 bases and J 9 bases; nucleotides not matched to a gene: 9. The CDR3 coding sequence is TGTGCCAGCACCCGGACTAGCGGGAGAGTCGGTGAGCAGTTCTTC. Protein product: CASTRTSGRVGEQFF.

V usage is TRBV28 and J usage is TRBJ1-2; no firm D call. The V end lost 7 bases, the J end lost 8 bases, and 20 bases lay between the germline ends. CDR1 MDHEN and CDR2 SYDVKM come from the germline V gene. The CDR3 is 14 amino acids. Here the CDR3 DNA reads TGTGCCAGCAAAGGATATGAGAGGGATGGGGGCTACACCTTC. As protein: CASKGYERDGGYTF.

J is TRBJ2-7 and V is TRBV30; D remains unclear. CDR1 GTSNPN and CDR2 SVGIG come from the germline V gene (reference sequence). CDR3 length: 11 amino acids. V dropped 0 bases and J dropped 6 bases, with 6 bases sitting between them. CDR3 in DNA: TGTGCCTGGAGTGTAGGAGCCGAGCAGTACTTC. It yields the protein CAWSVGAEQYF.

The V gene is TRBV5-4, the J gene TRBJ2-1, with D tentatively TRBD2 (7 bases). Germline CDR1 and CDR2: SGHNT and YYREEE (reference sequence). Trimming pared 4 bases from V and 7 bases from J, leaving 15 bases between. The CDR3 has 14 amino acids. Written as DNA, the CDR3 is TGTGCCAGCAGCCCTACGGGGGGCGATAATGAGCAGTTCTTC. Its translation: CASSPTGGDNEQFF.

V is TRBV5-1 and J is TRBJ2-5; D is possibly TRBD1 (6 bases). This CDR3 has 19 residues. In germline, CDR1 is SGHRS, CDR2 YFSETQ. Trimming left V 4 bases short and J 1 base short, with 26 bases between. DNA of the CDR3: TGCGCCAGCAGCCCCTACCCACAGGGTTCGGCGACTGGCCAAGAGACCCAGTACTTC. Protein: CASSPYPQGSATGQETQYF.

V gene TRBV5-4 combines with J gene TRBJ2-5; TRBD1 agrees at 7 bases. The junction had 12 bases not matched to a gene; V was cut back by 6 bases and J by 4 bases. Germline V gene data show CDR1 as SGHNT and CDR2 as YYREEE (reference sequence). This CDR3 region has 15 residues. For the CDR3, the DNA is TGTGCCAGCACAAAAGTAGGGGGCGTGAGAGAGACCCAGTACTTC. It codes for CASTKVGGVRETQYF.

This clone was recorded once. This chain uses TRBV11-2 with TRBJ2-7, with no clear D. In germline, CDR1 is SGHAT, CDR2 FQNNGV. V lost 5 bases and J 1 base, leaving 15 bases between the germline ends. This CDR3 spans 15 amino acids. In DNA form, the CDR3 reads TGTGCCAGCAGCCTCAAGGGCCCTCCATCCTACGAGCAGTACTTC. Its protein product is CASSLKGPPSYEQYF.

The chain recombines TRBV6-5 with TRBJ1-2; 12 bases align to TRBD1. Per germline, CDR1 MNHEY and CDR2 SVGAGI. This CDR3 is 14 amino acids long. V gave up 4 bases and J gave up 8 bases; unmatched junction bases: 5. CDR3 loop: CASSWDRGRDGYTF. DNA for the CDR3: TGTGCCAGCAGTTGGGACAGGGGGCGCGACGGCTACACCTTC.